Following are 21 T cell receptor beta chains from one sample sequenced in a study of blood T cell repertoires in COVID-19. Some clones are missing from TCRdb's copy, which holds only in-frame ones; the method was immunoSEQ multiplex PCR. This sample yields a few hundred thousand clones, of which approximately 86% are seen a single time; roughly 4% belongs to the top ten. Sequencing input: peripheral blood. The receptor source for this set is a man between 18 and 29 years old with active or convalescent COVID-19.

This clone showed up just a few times. This chain connects TRBV3-1 (or the pseudogene TRBV3-2) to TRBJ1-6; D not resolved. CDR1 and CDR2 from the germline V gene are LGHDT and YNNKEL (reference sequence). V was cut by 1 base and J by 5 bases, with 9 bases left in between. This CDR3 is built from 15 residues. The chain's CDR3 is CASSQGRVDNSPLHF. Here the CDR3 DNA reads TGTGCCAGCAGCCAAGGGCGGGTAGATAATTCACCCCTCCACTTT.

This clone was detected once. The V gene is TRBV12-3 or TRBV12-4, the J gene TRBJ2-7; weak D call: TRBD1 (5 bases). V shed 8 bases and J shed 5 bases, with 10 bases lying between them. The CDR3 loop spans 11 amino acids. The CDR3 loop reads CASGFRDEQYF. CDR3 DNA sequence: TGTGCCAGCGGGTTCAGGGACGAGCAGTACTTC.

In DNA form, the CDR3 reads TGTGCAAGTCGCTTAGACCGGGACAGCCCCCCTTCAACGATGAAATCACCCCTCCACTTT. Translated: CASRLDRDSPPSTMKSPLHF. The V gene is TRBV12-2, the J gene TRBJ1-6; the D call of TRBD1 is as the table states it, not checked on the DNA. TRBV12-2 is a documented pseudogene. This CDR3 is built from 20 residues.

This chain joins TRBV2 and TRBJ1-5; D is undetermined. Between the trimmed V and J ends, which lost 5 bases and 7 bases, there was a span of 15 bases. The germline gives CDR1 SNHLY, CDR2 FYNNEI. CDR3 length: 14 residues. The DNA for the CDR3 is TGTGCCAGCAGTCGATTTGGCGTGGAGCAGCCCCAGCATTTT. Its protein product is CASSRFGVEQPQHF.

This clone appeared a few times. The V call is TRBV7-3, the J call TRBJ2-3, with 7 bases fitting TRBD1. CDR3 length equals 16 residues. J lost 0 bases, V lost 2 bases, and 5 bases had no gene match. The germline gives CDR1 SGHTA, CDR2 FQGTGA. This CDR3 is CASSLQGESSTDTQYF. CDR3 in DNA: TGTGCCAGCAGCTTACAGGGGGAGAGCAGCACAGATACGCAGTATTTT. Variable domain in full (rest from reference TRBV7-3 and TRBJ2-3): GAGVSQTPSNKVTEKGKYVELRCDPISGHTALYWYRQSLGQGPEFLIYFQGTGAADDSGLPNDRFFAVRPEGSVSTLKIQRTERGDSAVYLCASSLQGESSTDTQYFGPGTRLTVL.

This chain joins TRBV6-5 and TRBJ1-2, with 8 bases aligning to TRBD1. The CDR3 is 13 residues long. After removal of 5 bases from V and 3 bases from J, the junction contained 2 bases not matched to a gene. Germline CDR1 is MNHEY and CDR2 is SVGAGI. The CDR3 sequence: CASSLQGDYGYTF. The CDR3 bases are TGTGCCAGCAGTCTACAGGGGGACTATGGCTACACCTTC.

This CDR3 reads CASSPLGHYQPQHF. Here the CDR3 DNA reads TGTGCCAGCAGTCCTTTGGGACATTATCAGCCCCAGCATTTT. The chain uses TRBV27 and TRBJ1-5, with D possibly being TRBD1 (6 bases). Germline loops: CDR1 MNHEY, CDR2 SMNVEV (reference sequence). CDR3 length: 14 amino acids. Between the trimmed V and J ends, which lost 5 bases and 5 bases, there was a span of 13 bases.

Written as DNA, the CDR3 is TGTGCCAGCAGCCAGCAGGGGGCCCGCACAGATACGCAGTATTTT. Its protein is CASSQQGARTDTQYF. The chain is built from TRBV3-1 (or the pseudogene TRBV3-2) and TRBJ2-3; the match to TRBD1 covers 8 bases. The ends lost 3 bases at V and 1 base at J; junction bases unmatched: 3. Germline V lookup: CDR1 LGHDT, CDR2 YNNKEL (reference sequence). This CDR3 spans 15 amino acids.

The V gene is TRBV6-2 or TRBV6-3, the J gene TRBJ2-5; a weak D match, TRBD2 (5 bases). The CDR3 is 17 residues long. Germline values: CDR1 MNHEY, CDR2 SVGEGT. V was cut by 2 bases and J by 2 bases, with 18 bases left in between. CDR3 loop: CASSYDYHKDPQETQYF. Here the CDR3 DNA reads TGTGCCAGCAGTTACGACTACCATAAGGACCCTCAAGAGACCCAGTACTTC.

This clone has more than one count but fewer than ten. The V call is TRBV27, the J call TRBJ1-5; D is unresolved. The CDR3 consists of 13 residues. Between the trimmed V and J ends, which lost 4 bases and 5 bases, there was a span of 9 bases. Germline CDR1 and CDR2: MNHEY and SMNVEV (reference sequence). The CDR3 region is CASSSTRDQPQHF. The CDR3 nucleotides are TGTGCCAGCAGTTCTACGAGGGATCAGCCCCAGCATTTT.

This rearrangement joins TRBV30 to TRBJ1-1; D not resolved. The CDR3 sequence is 13 residues long. Per the germline V gene, CDR1 is GTSNPN and CDR2 is SVGIG (reference sequence). With 2 bases removed from V and 1 base from J, the gap between germline ends came to 8 bases. This CDR3 is CAWSFQENTEAFF. In DNA form, the CDR3 reads TGTGCCTGGAGTTTTCAGGAGAACACTGAAGCTTTCTTT.

The chain has TRBV27 and TRBJ1-1, with D unresolved. Trimming pared 5 bases from V and 6 bases from J, leaving 16 bases between. This CDR3 region has 14 residues. Germline V gene data show CDR1 as MNHEY and CDR2 as SMNVEV (reference sequence). The CDR3 nucleotides are TGTGCCAGCAGTACAGAAGGAGAGGGCGCTGAAGCTTTCTTT. Residues: CASSTEGEGAEAFF.

V gene TRBV5-6 combines with J gene TRBJ2-3, with 7 bases aligning to TRBD2. The CDR3 sequence is 16 residues long. V lost 2 bases to trimming and J lost 2 bases; unmatched junction nucleotides: 8. Germline V lookup: CDR1 SGHDT, CDR2 YYEEEE. This chain's CDR3 is CASSLFSSGITDTQYF. The CDR3 DNA reads as TGTGCCAGCAGCTTATTCTCTAGCGGAATCACAGATACGCAGTATTTT.

A few counts support this clone. The rearrangement uses TRBV5-4 and TRBJ1-6; D is undetermined. There are 17 residues in the CDR3. The germline gives CDR1 SGHNT, CDR2 YYREEE (reference sequence). Deletions cut 2 bases from V and 7 bases from J, with 19 bases between. The CDR3 coding sequence is TGTGCCAGCAGCTTAACATTTGCGACCGCGCGGAATTCACCCCTCCACTTT. This codes for CASSLTFATARNSPLHF.

The chain joins TRBV4-1 to TRBJ1-5; D ambiguous. Per germline, CDR1 MGHRA and CDR2 YSYEKL. This CDR3 comprises 14 residues. The germline V and J ends were trimmed by 2 bases and 7 bases, with 12 bases remaining between them. The CDR3 loop reads CASSQFFSPQPQHF. For the CDR3, the DNA is TGCGCCAGCAGCCAATTTTTCTCTCCCCAGCCCCAGCATTTT.

The chain is built from TRBV2 and TRBJ2-3; the D is unclear. Germline loops: CDR1 SNHLY, CDR2 FYNNEI. Between the trimmed V and J ends, which lost 6 bases and 5 bases, there was a span of 6 bases. CDR3 length: 11 residues. CDR3 region: CASRYGDTQYF. The CDR3 DNA reads TGTGCCAGCAGATACGGAGATACGCAGTATTTT.

The chain joins TRBV5-1 to TRBJ2-3, with D perhaps matching TRBD2 (6 bases). The V and J ends lost 4 bases and 4 bases respectively, with 10 bases between them. Germline lookup yields CDR1 SGHRS and CDR2 YFSETQ. This CDR3 has 13 amino acids. The CDR3: CASSVTRADTQYF. CDR3 nucleotides: TGCGCCAGCAGCGTGACTAGGGCAGATACGCAGTATTTT.

The chain couples TRBV4-2 to TRBJ2-1, with TRBD2 matching over 7 bases. The CDR3 loop spans 15 amino acids. Trimming at V came to 0 bases and at J to 6 bases, leaving 5 bases not matched to a gene. CDR1 and CDR2 (germline): LGHNA, YNFKEQ. In nucleotides, the CDR3 is TGTGCCAGCAGCCAAGATGGGCGGGGGAGCAATGAGCAGTTCTTC. Translating it yields CASSQDGRGSNEQFF.

This rearrangement joins TRBV28 to TRBJ1-2; D unclear. There are 11 residues in the CDR3. The V gene lost 7 bases and the J gene lost 2 bases, with 5 bases spanning the gap. Per the germline V gene, CDR1 is MDHEN and CDR2 is SYDVKM. The CDR3 loop is CASNQNYGYTF. CDR3 coding DNA: TGTGCCAGCAACCAGAACTATGGCTACACCTTC.

The chain joins TRBV7-8 to TRBJ1-4; TRBD1 aligns across 8 bases. Trimming at V came to 2 bases and at J to 5 bases, leaving 10 bases not matched to a gene. The germline CDR1 and CDR2 sequences are SGHVS and FQNEAQ. The CDR3 consists of 17 residues. The CDR3 DNA is TGTGCCAGCAGCTTAAATAGGGAGACAGGGGAAAATGAAAAACTGTTTTTT. This codes for CASSLNRETGENEKLFF.

The rearrangement joins TRBV29-1 to TRBJ2-7, with TRBD1 matching 9 bases. The V gene's germline CDR1 is SQVTM and CDR2 ANQGSEA. This CDR3 comprises 12 residues. V trimming: 7 bases; J trimming: 5 bases; junction bases outside the gene matches: 6. CDR3 sequence: CSGGTGSHEQYF. The CDR3 DNA reads TGCAGCGGGGGGACAGGGTCCCACGAGCAGTACTTC.